Listed here are 27 T cell receptor beta chains from one sample, sequenced in a study of shared clonotypes between healthy human individuals. Profiling relied on immunoSEQ multiplex PCR, and the TCRdb table lists in-frame clones only, not all of them. Here the sample spans about 2.3 million clones, approximately 93% being singletons. Input material: naive CD4+ T cells from PBMCs. Stated subset: CD45RA+ positively selected. Receptor source: a man between 18 and 29 years old in good health. Some clones in this sample may be carry-over from other donors' samples.

The chain recombines TRBV7-3 with TRBJ1-4; D gene unclear. V lost 2 bases, J lost 6 bases, and 10 bases lay in between. Germline values: CDR1 SGHTA, CDR2 FQGTGA. CDR3 length equals 14 residues. The CDR3 sequence is CASSLESPDEKLFF. CDR3 bases: TGTGCCAGCAGCTTAGAGTCTCCGGATGAAAAACTGTTTTTT.

The rearrangement uses TRBV4-3 and TRBJ2-3; TRBD2 matches 8 bases. Germline V gives CDR1 LGHNA, CDR2 YSLEER. The CDR3 spans 16 residues. V shed 3 bases, J shed 6 bases, and the junction held 11 bases outside the gene matches. CDR3 in amino acids: CASSHESGRRADTQYF. DNA of the CDR3: TGCGCCAGCAGCCACGAGAGCGGGAGAAGGGCGGATACGCAGTATTTT.

This clone was recorded once. The chain recombines TRBV12-5 with TRBJ1-3, with D hard to call. The CDR3 length is 12 residues. Germline V lookup: CDR1 LGHNT, CDR2 FRNRAP. The V end was cut by 5 bases, the J end by 9 bases, with 11 bases between. The CDR3 region is CASGDPQGTIYF. The CDR3 nucleotides read TGTGCTAGTGGTGACCCCCAAGGCACCATATATTTT.

This clone showed up just a few times. The chain carries TRBV18 and TRBJ2-3; tentatively, D is TRBD1 or TRBD2 (5 bases each). V lost 3 bases and J 2 bases, leaving 18 bases between the germline ends. This CDR3 has 17 residues. In germline, CDR1 is KGHSH, CDR2 LQKENI. The CDR3 region is CASSPSLEGYPTDTQYF. The CDR3 DNA follows: TGTGCCAGCTCACCGTCCCTCGAGGGGTACCCCACAGATACGCAGTATTTT. Based on the CDR3 plus reference TRBV18 and TRBJ2-3, the full variable domain is NAGVMQNPRHLVRRRGQEARLRCSPMKGHSHVYWYRQLPEEGLKFMVYLQKENIIDESGMPKERFSAEFPKEGPSILRIQQVVRGDSAAYFCASSPSLEGYPTDTQYFGPGTRLTVL.

As for this clone: A read error may account for a junction end that differs from germline. The chain has TRBV15 and TRBJ2-2; maybe TRBD1 (5 bases). Germline assignment: CDR1 LNHNV and CDR2 YYDKDF (reference sequence). The CDR3 spans 14 residues. CDR3 coding DNA: TGTGCCACCAGCCGAGAAAGGGGCACCGGGGAGCTGTTTTTT. Protein product: CATSRERGTGELFF.

The chain couples TRBV5-4 to TRBJ2-7, with D perhaps TRBD2 (7 bases). CDR1 and CDR2 from the germline V gene are SGHNT and YYREEE (reference sequence). V was pared by 0 bases and J by 4 bases, with 17 bases between. The CDR3 totals 16 residues. The CDR3 DNA reads as TGTGCCAGCAGCTTGGGCGGGGGCCAGGGGTCGTACGAGCAGTACTTC. Amino acid sequence: CASSLGGGQGSYEQYF.

This sequence joins TRBV7-9 and TRBJ2-5, with D unresolved. Germline V gives CDR1 SEHNR, CDR2 FQNEAQ (reference sequence). CDR3 length: 11 amino acids. V shed 10 bases and J shed 4 bases, with 10 bases lying between them. The DNA of the CDR3 is TGTGCCAAAGGGTTCGGAGAGACCCAGTACTTC. This codes for CAKGFGETQYF.

The chain combines TRBV5-4 with TRBJ1-1, with D possibly being TRBD1 (6 bases). The CDR3 contains 15 residues. Germline CDR1 SGHNT, CDR2 YYREEE (reference sequence). V lost 1 base and J lost 4, with 14 bases in between. For the CDR3, the DNA is TGTGCCAGCAGCTTGCATGGGGGCGGCGGCACTGAAGCTTTCTTT. Protein product: CASSLHGGGGTEAFF.

The chain employs TRBV11-3 and TRBJ2-2; 9 bases align to TRBD2. V lost 1 base to trimming and J lost 5 bases; unmatched junction nucleotides: 5. The germline CDR1 and CDR2 sequences are SGHNT and YENEEA. The CDR3 totals 16 residues. CDR3 in amino acids: CASSLAVLAGTGELFF. CDR3 DNA sequence: TGTGCCAGCAGCTTAGCCGTGCTAGCGGGGACCGGGGAGCTGTTTTTT.

V gene TRBV11-2 combines with J gene TRBJ2-3; D call uncertain. The V end was cut by 10 bases, the J end by 0 bases, with 14 bases between. Germline CDR1 and CDR2: SGHAT and FQNNGV. This CDR3 comprises 14 residues. DNA of the CDR3: TGTGCCACACTCCGGCAGTTTAGCACAGATACGCAGTATTTT. This codes for CATLRQFSTDTQYF.

The chain has TRBV10-1 and TRBJ2-1; 10 nucleotides align to TRBD2. CDR1 and CDR2 from the germline V gene are WNHNN and SYGVQD (reference sequence). The V gene end was trimmed by 0 bases and the J gene end by 6 bases; junction bases not matched to a gene: 2. CDR3 length: 15 amino acids. CDR3 bases: TGCGCCAGCAGTGAGTCGCTAGCGGGGGTCAATGAGCAGTTCTTC. As protein: CASSESLAGVNEQFF.

The V call is TRBV6-1, the J call TRBJ1-4; possible D gene TRBD1, 5 bases. The germline gives CDR1 MNHNS, CDR2 SASEGT. V dropped 3 bases and J dropped 5 bases, with 13 bases sitting between them. There are 15 residues in the CDR3. CDR3 DNA: TGTGCCAGCAGTGACCCGCCCGGGGGAAATGAAAAACTGTTTTTT. Protein: CASSDPPGGNEKLFF.

Concerning this clone: Other DNA sequences in the sample encode the same CDR3. The rearrangement joins TRBV5-1 to TRBJ1-2; weak D call: TRBD1 (6 bases). Germline V lookup: CDR1 SGHRS, CDR2 YFSETQ. The CDR3 extends over 13 amino acids. Trimming cost V 3 bases and J 2 bases, with 8 bases left between them. The CDR3 region has the DNA TGCGCCAGCAGCTCTACAGGGAACTATGGCTACACCTTC. It translates to CASSSTGNYGYTF.

The gene calls are TRBV5-5 and TRBJ2-7; D unclear. Trimming took off 2 bases at V and 6 bases at J, with 15 bases between the two ends. The CDR3 contains 14 residues. Germline-derived CDR1 and CDR2 are SGHKS and YYEKEE (reference sequence). The CDR3, as DNA: TGTGCCAGCAGCTTATCCCCTCCCGGCGGCGAGCAGTACTTC. Translation gives CASSLSPPGGEQYF.

The chain has TRBV7-2 and TRBJ2-7; 10 bases are shared with TRBD2. The CDR3 length is 16 residues. V gave up 1 base and J gave up 2 bases; unmatched junction bases: 5. CDR1 is SGHTA and CDR2 is FQGNSA in the germline V gene. CDR3 in amino acids: CASSLDTSGAAYEQYF. Written as DNA, the CDR3 is TGTGCCAGCAGCTTAGATACTAGCGGGGCCGCCTACGAGCAGTACTTC.

This clone turned up a few times. V usage is TRBV7-9 and J usage is TRBJ1-3; weak D call: TRBD1 (5 bases). This CDR3 region has 12 residues. Germline CDR1 SEHNR, CDR2 FQNEAQ (reference sequence). Trimming cost V 3 bases and J 7 bases, with 7 bases left between them. The CDR3: CASSFGGNTIYF. CDR3 in DNA: TGTGCCAGCAGCTTCGGGGGTAACACCATATATTTT.

V usage is TRBV6-4 and J usage is TRBJ2-2; D is ambiguous. CDR1 is MRHNA and CDR2 is SNTAGT in the germline V gene. The CDR3 has 15 residues. The V end lost 2 bases, the J end lost 10 bases, and 17 bases lay between the germline ends. The DNA of the CDR3 is TGTGCCAGCAGTGACCCCCGCCGGCGGATTGAGGAGCTGTTTTTT. Its protein is CASSDPRRRIEELFF.

The chain uses TRBV5-1 and TRBJ1-4; 7 positions match TRBD1. The CDR3 is 14 amino acids. V was pared by 7 bases and J by 6 bases, with 9 bases of the junction left unmatched. Germline CDR1 reads SGHRS; CDR2 reads YFSETQ. CDR3 amino acids: CASGDTGVDEKLFF. Here the CDR3 DNA reads TGCGCCAGCGGGGATACAGGGGTAGATGAAAAACTGTTTTTT.

The chain uses TRBV7-3 and TRBJ2-2, with D perhaps TRBD2 (6 bases). This CDR3 spans 16 amino acids. Deletions cut 2 bases from V and 1 base from J, with 11 bases between. CDR1 and CDR2 from the germline V gene are SGHTA and FQGTGA. The CDR3 region has the DNA TGTGCCAGCAGCTTACTCGGGGGACTGAACACCGGGGAGCTGTTTTTT. This translates into CASSLLGGLNTGELFF. Based on the CDR3 plus reference TRBV7-3 and TRBJ2-2, the full variable domain is GAGVSQTPSNKVTEKGKYVELRCDPISGHTALYWYRQSLGQGPEFLIYFQGTGAADDSGLPNDRFFAVRPEGSVSTLKIQRTERGDSAVYLCASSLLGGLNTGELFFGEGSRLTVL.

This clone was seen only once. The rearrangement links TRBV12-5 to TRBJ1-2, with 7 bases matching TRBD1. Germline CDR1 reads LGHNT; CDR2 reads FRNRAP. The trim removed 0 bases at V and 1 base at J, leaving 8 bases unmatched. The CDR3 loop spans 17 amino acids. The CDR3 bases are TGTGCTAGTGGTTTGGTACTAGGGGGACAGCTTAACTATGGCTACACCTTC. Its protein is CASGLVLGGQLNYGYTF.

This chain links TRBV7-9 with TRBJ1-2, with D perhaps matching TRBD1 (6 bases). The CDR3 is made up of 15 amino acids. Germline CDR1 reads SEHNR; CDR2 reads FQNEAQ (reference sequence). V dropped 5 bases and J dropped 0 bases, with 13 bases sitting between them. CDR3 nucleotides: TGTGCCAGCAGCCTCCGGGACATTCCTAACTATGGCTACACCTTC. Translating it yields CASSLRDIPNYGYTF. The full variable domain, in which reference TRBV7-9 and TRBJ1-2 provide the parts outside the CDR3, is DTGVSQNPRHKITKRGQNVTFRCDPISEHNRLYWYRQTLGQGPEFLTYFQNEAQLEKSRLLSDRFSAERPKGSFSTLEIQRTEQGDSAMYLCASSLRDIPNYGYTFGSGTRLTVV.

The chain couples TRBV28 to TRBJ2-7, with a weak D call TRBD1 (6 bases). With 5 bases removed from V and 2 bases from J, the gap between germline ends came to 10 bases. The CDR3 runs to 13 residues. Germline loops: CDR1 MDHEN, CDR2 SYDVKM. CDR3 bases: TGTGCCAGCAGTGGGGGACACCCCTACGAGCAGTACTTC. Translating it yields CASSGGHPYEQYF.

The V gene is TRBV11-2, the J gene TRBJ2-7; D is uncertain. This CDR3 has 14 amino acids. V shed 7 bases and J shed 3 bases, with 16 bases lying between them. Per germline, CDR1 SGHAT and CDR2 FQNNGV. This chain's CDR3 is CASTQVGNYYEQYF. CDR3 sequence (DNA): TGTGCCAGCACCCAGGTGGGAAATTACTACGAGCAGTACTTC. The whole variable domain, filled in from reference TRBV11-2 and TRBJ2-7, reads EAGVAQSPRYKIIEKRQSVAFWCNPISGHATLYWYQQILGQGPKLLIQFQNNGVVDDSQLPKDRFSAERLKGVDSTLKIQPAKLEDSAVYLCASTQVGNYYEQYFGPGTRLTVT.

The chain recombines TRBV11-2 with TRBJ2-3; 11 bases are a match to TRBD2. The germline gives CDR1 SGHAT, CDR2 FQNNGV. The junction had 7 bases not matched to a gene; V was cut back by 7 bases and J by 7 bases. The CDR3 is made up of 14 amino acids. The chain's CDR3 is CASTKTSGIYTQYF. For the CDR3, the DNA is TGTGCCAGCACGAAGACTAGCGGGATTTATACGCAGTATTTT.

This chain joins TRBV28 and TRBJ2-7; possibly TRBD2 for D (6 bases). V dropped 3 bases and J dropped 3 bases, with 12 bases sitting between them. The germline CDR1 and CDR2 sequences are MDHEN and SYDVKM. The CDR3 has 14 amino acids. In DNA, the CDR3 is TGTGCCAGCAGTTTGGGGGGACGTAACTACGAGCAGTACTTC. This codes for CASSLGGRNYEQYF.

V and J are TRBV5-1 and TRBJ1-5; unclear D gene. In germline, CDR1 is SGHRS, CDR2 YFSETQ. This CDR3 has 13 residues. Trimming took 0 bases from V and 6 from J, leaving 7 bases between them. CDR3 nucleotides: TGCGCCAGCAGCTTGGATACGAGTCAGCCCCAGCATTTT. Translated, it gives CASSLDTSQPQHF.

The J gene is TRBJ2-7, the V gene TRBV10-3; 10 bases match TRBD1. Germline-derived CDR1 and CDR2 are ENHRY and SYGVKD. V was pared by 6 bases and J by 1 base, with 6 bases of the junction left unmatched. The CDR3 is 15 amino acids. The CDR3 nucleotides read TGTGCCATCAGCATGACAGGGGGCATATCCTACGAGCAGTACTTC. Translated: CAISMTGGISYEQYF.